Following are 10 T cell receptor beta chains from one sample sequenced in a study of persistence of HIV-infected CD4 T cells. No antigen is known for these receptors. The immunoSEQ assay was version 4, run in survey mode. The table came from immunoSEQ multiplex PCR; TCRdb's copy has only in-frame clones and leaves some out. The sample lists more than 30,000 clones, around 80% occurring once. Cells were stimulated with CMV-infected fibroblast lysates at around 9.1 ug/mL. Sorted nonresponding memory CD4+ T cells were CD40L-negative, CD69-negative, CD45RO-high. The source was CD4+ T cells sorted from PBMCs after approximately 20-hour stimulation, collected from a patient who received antiretroviral therapy. The source of these receptors is an adult man with HIV who was CMV-seropositive.

The gene calls are TRBV6-5 and TRBJ1-2; D perhaps matches TRBD1 (5 bases). The V end lost 4 bases, the J end lost 4 bases, and 19 bases lay between the germline ends. This CDR3 spans 16 amino acids. The germline CDR1 and CDR2 sequences are MNHEY and SVGAGI. In DNA, the CDR3 is TGTGCCAGCAGTTCCCCCAGGGACGGGGGGACCTATGGCTACACCTTC. This gives the protein CASSSPRDGGTYGYTF.

The rearrangement uses TRBV20-1 and TRBJ2-7, with D possibly being TRBD1 or TRBD2 (5 bases each). CDR1 DFQATT and CDR2 SNEGSKA come from the germline V gene (reference sequence). CDR3 length: 13 amino acids. V shed 5 bases and J shed 2 bases, with 13 bases lying between them. The CDR3 bases are TGCAGTGCTTGTGGGCAGGGAGCCTACGAGCAGTACTTC. Translation: CSACGQGAYEQYF.

The chain recombines TRBV27 with TRBJ1-5; D is undetermined. The germline CDR1 and CDR2 sequences are MNHEY and SMNVEV (reference sequence). The CDR3 spans 17 residues. V gave up 4 bases and J gave up 0 bases, with 16 bases separating them. The CDR3 coding sequence is TGTGCCAGCAGTTCACGGAGGACCGTGAGTAGCAATCAGCCCCAGCATTTT. This sequence encodes CASSSRRTVSSNQPQHF.

The table lists this clone with a few counts. This chain links TRBV2 with TRBJ1-2, with a tentative D call TRBD1 (6 bases). CDR3 length equals 14 residues. Germline-derived CDR1 and CDR2 are SNHLY and FYNNEI. V lost 3 bases, J lost 4 bases, and 12 bases lay in between. CDR3 nucleotides: TGTGCCAGCAGTGACAGGGGCAGACTCTATGGCTACACCTTC. Protein sequence: CASSDRGRLYGYTF.

The chain links TRBV2 to TRBJ1-2, with no clear D. CDR3 length: 15 amino acids. Germline V gene sequence: CDR1 SNHLY, CDR2 FYNNEI. Trimming stripped 7 bases from V and 2 bases from J, with 17 bases between. CDR3 DNA: TGTGCCAGCACCCAGCAAGGGTTTGCAAACTATGGCTACACCTTC. It encodes CASTQQGFANYGYTF.

The chain couples TRBV19 to TRBJ2-7, with 10 bases lining up with TRBD1. J lost 4 bases, V lost 9 bases, and 6 bases had no gene match. Germline CDR1 reads LNHDA; CDR2 reads SQIVND (reference sequence). The CDR3 covers 13 residues. The CDR3: CASTPGQGYEQYF. CDR3 nucleotides: TGTGCCAGCACGCCGGGACAGGGGTACGAGCAGTACTTC.

The J gene is TRBJ1-1, the V gene TRBV12-3 or TRBV12-4, with TRBD1 identical over 10 bases. The V and J ends lost 4 bases and 11 bases, in that order; junction bases with no gene match: 7. This CDR3 has 13 amino acids. CDR3 DNA sequence: TGTGCCAGCAGTTCGGACAGGGGGGACGCGGCTTTCTTT. Protein sequence: CASSSDRGDAAFF.

This clone has more than one count but fewer than ten. This CDR3 is CASSQGASADTQYF. DNA for the CDR3: TGTGCCAGCAGCCAAGGGGCTAGCGCAGATACGCAGTATTTT. The V call is TRBV3-1 (or the pseudogene TRBV3-2), the J call TRBJ2-3, with D possibly being TRBD2 (6 bases). CDR3 size: 14 residues. The V gene's germline CDR1 is LGHDT and CDR2 YNNKEL (reference sequence). V lost 1 base to trimming and J lost 4 bases, with 9 bases between them.

V usage is TRBV3-1 (or the pseudogene TRBV3-2) and J usage is TRBJ1-6; D is perhaps TRBD1 (5 bases). Germline V gene lookup returns CDR1 LGHDT and CDR2 YNNKEL (reference sequence). The CDR3 runs to 13 residues. Trimming stripped 6 bases from V and 8 bases from J, with 11 bases between. CDR3 bases: TGTGCCAGCAGTAAATTCAGGGATTCACCCCTCCACTTT. Protein: CASSKFRDSPLHF.

The J gene is TRBJ2-2, the V gene TRBV3-1 (or the pseudogene TRBV3-2), with no clear D. Germline CDR1 reads LGHDT; CDR2 reads YNNKEL (reference sequence). Trimming took 0 bases from V and 0 from J, leaving 5 bases between them. The CDR3 has 15 amino acids. CDR3 sequence reads: CASSQDWANTGELFF. The CDR3 region has the DNA TGTGCCAGCAGCCAAGATTGGGCGAACACCGGGGAGCTGTTTTTT.